The 18 T cell receptor beta chains in this list originate from one sample, sequenced in a study of tumor and adjacent non-tumor tissue in lung cancer. RNA was extracted from bulk tissue without any cell sorting. A modified ARM-PCR protocol with three rounds of nested PCR amplified TCRbeta. TCRdb called the multiplex PCR reads again in MiXCR, with one record for every CDR3 protein. The sample lists under 150,000 distinct CDR3 sequences, 66% occurring once. The sample consisted of lung tumor tissue. The receptors come from a man aged 30-40 years with non-small cell lung cancer.

As to this clonotype: Compared with germline, one end of the junction differs, possibly owing to a read error. The J gene is TRBJ2-7, the V gene TRBV6-2 or TRBV6-3; D is perhaps TRBD2 (5 bases). Germline V lookup: CDR1 MNHEY, CDR2 SVGEGT. This CDR3 spans 13 amino acids. For the CDR3, the DNA is TGTGCCAGCAGTTACTCCTCTAGCCACGAGCAGCACTTC. Encoded protein: CASSYSSSHEQHF.

In the case of this clonotype: One junction end disagrees with the germline gene, perhaps due to a read error. The chain joins TRBV10-2 to TRBJ1-4; no definite D call. CDR3 length: 13 amino acids. CDR1 and CDR2 from the germline V gene are WSHSY and SAAADI. The CDR3 loop reads CASSEGYNEKLIF. In DNA, the CDR3 is TGCGCCAGCAGTGAGGGCTATAATGAAAAACTGATTTTT.

On this clonotype: A much larger clone lies one base from this, so it may be a read error. The CDR3 DNA reads TGCGCCAGCAGCCCGACTAACGGGGATTACAATGAGCAGTTCTTC. Translated, it gives CASSPTNGDYNEQFF. V usage is TRBV4-3 and J usage is TRBJ2-1, with TRBD2 as a possible D gene (5 bases). Germline CDR1 and CDR2: LGHNA and YSLEER. The ends were cut back, 4 bases at V and 4 bases at J, with 14 bases in the middle. The CDR3 runs 15 residues.

This clonotype was counted only a few times. Its ends do not fully match the called genes, so a read error is possible. The chain recombines TRBV12-3 or TRBV12-4 with TRBJ2-6, with a possible D match to TRBD1 (6 bases). The CDR3 totals 15 residues. The CDR3 loop reads CASTLAGAGANILTF. CDR3 in DNA: TGTGCCAGCACCTTGGCAGGGGCTGGGGCCAACATCCTGACTTTC.

Turning to this clonotype: As the CDR3 is not closed by the conserved phenylalanine or tryptophan, this likely results from a read error. This chain uses TRBV11-2 with TRBJ2-1; 8 bases match TRBD2. The CDR3 covers 16 residues. Per germline, CDR1 SGHAT and CDR2 FQNNGV. The trim removed 4 bases at V and 10 bases at J, leaving 15 bases unmatched. In DNA form, the CDR3 reads TGTGCCAGCAGCTCCCGAACCCCGGGACTAGTAGGAGAGCAGTTCCTC. Translation: CASSSRTPGLVGEQFL.

Note on this clonotype: A much larger clone sits a single nucleotide away, making a read error possible. This sequence joins TRBV6-5 and TRBJ1-1; D not certain. The CDR3 sequence is 13 residues long. Germline values: CDR1 MNHEY, CDR2 SVGAGI. CDR3 in amino acids: CASSFRENNEAFF. CDR3 nucleotides: TGTGCCAGCAGTTTCCGGGAGAACAATGAAGCTTTCTTT.

Worth noting for this clonotype: Mismatch with germline at one junction end may stem from a read error. The rearrangement joins TRBV6-2 or TRBV6-3 to TRBJ2-5; D perhaps matches TRBD2 (5 bases). Germline CDR1 reads MNHEY; CDR2 reads SVGEGT. CDR3 size: 12 residues. The CDR3 DNA is TGTGGCAGCAGCCGGGGTGGAGAGACCCAGTACTTC. Translating gives CGSSRGGETQYF.

This clonotype has at least ten counts. The chain has TRBV20-1 and TRBJ2-2; perhaps TRBD1 as D (5 bases). From germline, CDR1 is DFQATT and CDR2 SNEGSKA (reference sequence). Trimming stripped 2 bases from V and 4 bases from J, with 8 bases between. The CDR3 has 13 residues. The CDR3 sequence is CSARRGSTGELFF. CDR3 DNA sequence: TGCAGTGCTAGAAGGGGATCCACCGGGGAGCTGTTTTTT.

Only one count was recorded for this clonotype. A read error is possible here, since a much larger clone lies one base away. The missing conserved phenylalanine or tryptophan at the end of this CDR3 makes a read error likely. The chain has TRBV6-2 or TRBV6-3 and TRBJ1-1; D is unresolved. V was trimmed by 8 bases and J by 1 base, leaving 14 bases between them. CDR1 is MNHEY and CDR2 is SVGEGT in the germline V gene. The CDR3 contains 14 residues. The CDR3 bases are TGTGCCAGCTGCGGGCCCATGGCGAACACTGAAGCTTTCCTT. This sequence encodes CASCGPMANTEAFL.

In the case of this clonotype: The germline gene is not matched at one end of the junction; a read error may be the cause. The chain carries TRBV20-1 and TRBJ2-1; D is ambiguous. Looked up from germline, CDR1 is DFQATT and CDR2 is SNEGSKA (reference sequence). The CDR3 has 15 amino acids. CDR3 DNA: TGCAGTGCTAGATTAAGCAGGAGCTCCTACAATGAACAGTTCTTC. It encodes CSARLSRSSYNEQFF.

In the case of this clonotype: One end of the junction fails to match germline, which may point to a read error. The rearrangement joins TRBV20-1 to TRBJ2-5; 11 positions match TRBD2. The CDR3 sequence is 17 residues long. Germline V lookup: CDR1 DFQATT, CDR2 SNEGSKA (reference sequence). CDR3 amino acids: CSAKLAGVLWYQETQYF. The CDR3 DNA reads TGCAGTGCAAAACTAGCGGGAGTACTTTGGTACCAAGAGACACAGTACTTC.

The chain recombines TRBV6-2 or TRBV6-3 with TRBJ2-1, with D possibly matching TRBD2 (6 bases). CDR1 and CDR2 (germline): MNHEY, SVGEGT. This CDR3 has 14 amino acids. V lost 8 bases, J lost 9 bases, and 20 bases lay in between. This CDR3 reads CASVSGGAKGEQFF. DNA for the CDR3: TGTGCCAGCGTTAGCGGTGGGGCCAAGGGTGAGCAGTTCTTC.

The J gene is TRBJ2-7, the V gene TRBV4-1, with D unresolved. The CDR3 loop spans 13 amino acids. V lost 5 bases to trimming and J lost 3 bases, with 11 bases between them. Germline CDR1 reads MGHRA; CDR2 reads YSYEKL. The CDR3 region has the DNA TGCGCCAGCAGCAAACCGGTGATCTACGAGCAGTACTTC. Translated: CASSKPVIYEQYF.

A note on this clonotype: A single base separates this from a much larger clone, so it may be a read error. The chain is built from TRBV6-5 and TRBJ2-7, with a possible D match to TRBD1 (6 bases). Germline-derived CDR1 and CDR2 are MNHEY and SVGAGI. The CDR3 spans 13 residues. This CDR3 is CANSNTGTVEQYF. CDR3 sequence (DNA): TGTGCCAACAGTAATACAGGGACCGTCGAGCAGTACTTC.

The rearrangement links TRBV5-4 to TRBJ1-4, with 7 bases that match TRBD1. Trimming at V came to 3 bases and at J to 7 bases, leaving 9 bases not matched to a gene. CDR3 length: 15 residues. Germline V gene lookup returns CDR1 SGHNT and CDR2 YYREEE (reference sequence). CDR3 sequence reads: CASSYNRGSSEKLFF. As DNA, the CDR3 is TGTGCCAGCAGCTACAACAGGGGATCTAGTGAAAAACTGTTTTTT.

The rearrangement links TRBV9 to TRBJ2-3; D gene unclear. The CDR3 spans 15 residues. The germline gives CDR1 SGDLS, CDR2 YYNGEE. The V and J ends lost 0 bases and 6 bases respectively, with 14 bases between them. The CDR3 DNA reads TGTGCCAGCAGCGTAGGAGTACCCGGTTCGGATACGCAGTATTTT. As protein: CASSVGVPGSDTQYF.

A word on this clonotype: This CDR3 is missing its conserved last phenylalanine or tryptophan, likely due to a read error. The chain couples TRBV4-3 to TRBJ1-1; D not resolved. The germline V gene has CDR1 LGHNA and CDR2 YSLEER. The CDR3 length is 15 residues. The CDR3 bases are TGCGCCAACAGCCAGACTTTGTCCCTAGGTAAAGAAGCTTTCCTT. Encoded protein: CANSQTLSLGKEAFL.

As for this clonotype: With a much larger clone just one base away, this may be a read error. The chain joins TRBV6-1 to TRBJ1-2; 7 bases match TRBD1. CDR1 is MNHNS, CDR2 SASEGT, per germline. The CDR3 runs 13 residues. CDR3 amino acids: CANSRDSNYGYTF. The CDR3 nucleotides are TGTGCCAACAGTAGGGACAGCAACTATGGCTACACCTTC.